The 25 T cell receptor beta chains given below trace back to one sample, sequenced in a study of blood T cell repertoires in COVID-19. Here immunoSEQ multiplex PCR was the method, and the copy in TCRdb shows in-frame clones only, minus some. The profile shows 380,000 or so clones, roughly 90% of them singletons. Sequencing was performed on peripheral blood. These receptors all stem from a man aged 40-50 years with acute or convalescent COVID-19.

The V gene is TRBV19, the J gene TRBJ1-3; TRBD1 might be the D (5 bases). Germline CDR1 reads LNHDA; CDR2 reads SQIVND (reference sequence). CDR3 length: 16 residues. V lost 3 bases and J lost 0, with 12 bases in between. The CDR3 nucleotides read TGTGCCAGTAGTATCGTTCAGGGCTCCTCTGGAAACACCATATATTTT. This encodes CASSIVQGSSGNTIYF.

The CDR3 region has the DNA TGTGCCAGCAGTCGGGACAGGGGGATCACCGGGGAGCTGTTTTTT. Amino acid sequence: CASSRDRGITGELFF. The chain couples TRBV7-9 to TRBJ2-2, with 11 bases aligning to TRBD1. The germline V gene encodes CDR1 SEHNR and CDR2 FQNEAQ (reference sequence). The CDR3 loop spans 15 amino acids. The V segment lost 6 bases and the J segment 4 bases; nucleotides outside the gene matches: 4.

The J gene is TRBJ1-6, the V gene TRBV4-2; D call uncertain. The CDR3 covers 16 residues. Germline V gene data show CDR1 as LGHNA and CDR2 as YNFKEQ. Deletions cut 4 bases from V and 0 bases from J, with 10 bases between. CDR3 amino acids: CASSPTASSYNSPLHF. The DNA for the CDR3 is TGTGCCAGCAGCCCAACCGCGAGCTCCTATAATTCACCCCTCCACTTT.

The chain uses TRBV14 and TRBJ2-7; D possibly corresponds to TRBD2 (6 bases). The V end lost 1 base, the J end lost 5 bases, and 12 bases lay between the germline ends. The CDR3 length is 14 residues. The germline gives CDR1 SGHDN, CDR2 FVKESK. The CDR3, as DNA: TGTGCCAGCAGCCAAGGTGGAGGGGAGGACGAGCAGTACTTC. Residues: CASSQGGGEDEQYF.

Only one count was recorded for this clone. The chain couples TRBV6-2 or TRBV6-3 to TRBJ2-2; 9 bases map to TRBD1. The V gene end was trimmed by 6 bases and the J gene end by 6 bases; junction bases not matched to a gene: 11. Germline V gene lookup returns CDR1 MNHEY and CDR2 SVGEGT. This CDR3 comprises 16 residues. CDR3 residues: CASSPPGQGFAGELFF. The CDR3 DNA reads as TGTGCCAGCAGCCCTCCGGGACAGGGTTTCGCCGGGGAGCTGTTTTTT.

The chain is built from TRBV2 and TRBJ1-5; 8 nucleotides agree with TRBD1. This CDR3 comprises 15 residues. J gave up 0 bases and V 7 bases, and 5 bases lay outside the gene matches. Germline V gene sequence: CDR1 SNHLY, CDR2 FYNNEI. The DNA for the CDR3 is TGTGCCAGCACTAGCGACAGGGGTAGCAATCAGCCCCAGCATTTT. Its protein product is CASTSDRGSNQPQHF.

In its sample, this clone was seen many times. Distinct nucleotide sequences in the sample also encode this CDR3. J is TRBJ1-4 and V is TRBV7-9; D unclear. CDR3 length: 16 residues. Between the trimmed V and J ends, which lost 1 base and 0 bases, there was a span of 9 bases. Germline CDR1 SEHNR, CDR2 FQNEAQ (reference sequence). In DNA, the CDR3 is TGTGCCAGCAGCTTAGTGTCGGGTTCAACTAATGAAAAACTGTTTTTT. Translation gives CASSLVSGSTNEKLFF.

The chain carries TRBV5-4 and TRBJ2-3; D gene ambiguous. With 4 bases removed from V and 6 bases from J, the gap between germline ends came to 12 bases. The CDR3 spans 13 residues. CDR1 is SGHNT, CDR2 YYREEE, per germline (reference sequence). CDR3 sequence: CASSLSGSDTQYF. DNA for the CDR3: TGTGCCAGCAGCCTCTCCGGGTCTGATACGCAGTATTTT.

The chain uses TRBV14 and TRBJ1-1, with D maybe TRBD1 (5 bases). Trimming took 1 base from V and 5 from J, leaving 11 bases between them. CDR1 and CDR2 from the germline V gene are SGHDN and FVKESK. The CDR3 contains 14 residues. CDR3 coding DNA: TGTGCCAGCAGCCAAGCACGGGGGGTGACTGAAGCTTTCTTT. It translates to CASSQARGVTEAFF.

The genes are TRBV28 and TRBJ2-1; 7 nucleotides match TRBD1. V lost 4 bases to trimming and J lost 8 bases; unmatched junction nucleotides: 14. Per germline, CDR1 MDHEN and CDR2 SYDVKM. The CDR3 covers 16 residues. In DNA, the CDR3 is TGTGCCAGCAGTTCCTGGACAGGCAGGTGGAGTGATGAGCAGTTCTTC. This translates into CASSSWTGRWSDEQFF.

The chain uses TRBV5-4 and TRBJ1-4; 9 bases are a match to TRBD1. The CDR3 length is 14 residues. Germline CDR1 SGHNT, CDR2 YYREEE (reference sequence). V trimming: 4 bases; J trimming: 4 bases; junction bases outside the gene matches: 2. The CDR3 sequence is CASSGTGINEKLFF. The CDR3 DNA reads as TGTGCCAGCAGCGGGACAGGGATTAATGAAAAACTGTTTTTT.

The chain has TRBV16 and TRBJ1-6; 8 bases match TRBD1. CDR1 and CDR2 from the germline V gene are KGHSY and FQNENV. There are 14 residues in the CDR3. V lost 4 bases to trimming and J lost 6 bases; unmatched junction nucleotides: 2. The CDR3 sequence: CASSPDRVNSPLHF. DNA for the CDR3: TGTGCCAGCAGCCCGGACAGGGTTAATTCACCCCTCCACTTT.

The V and J genes are TRBV9 and TRBJ2-1, with 11 bases that match TRBD2. This CDR3 is 15 amino acids long. Per the germline V gene, CDR1 is SGDLS and CDR2 is YYNGEE. Germline trimming cut 3 bases from V and 9 bases from J; bases unmatched to any gene: 8. The CDR3: CASSDHIAGGFEQFF. CDR3 DNA sequence: TGTGCCAGCAGCGATCACATAGCGGGAGGGTTTGAGCAGTTCTTC.

This rearrangement joins TRBV10-3 to TRBJ2-7, with 9 bases matching TRBD1. Germline V gives CDR1 ENHRY, CDR2 SYGVKD. The CDR3 is made up of 17 amino acids. V gave up 0 bases and J gave up 3 bases; unmatched junction bases: 9. CDR3 region: CAISESTTLDRGYEQYF. The CDR3 nucleotides are TGTGCCATCAGTGAGTCAACAACCCTGGACAGGGGCTACGAGCAGTACTTC.

V gene TRBV19 combines with J gene TRBJ1-1; 8 bases fit TRBD1. Germline CDR1 reads LNHDA; CDR2 reads SQIVND (reference sequence). Trimming took 3 bases from V and 10 from J; bases not matched to a gene: 7. CDR3 length equals 13 residues. CDR3: CASSIGDRLAAFF. The CDR3 DNA is TGTGCCAGTAGTATTGGGGACAGGCTGGCAGCTTTCTTT. Complete variable domain (other parts from reference TRBV19 and TRBJ1-1): DGGITQSPKYLFRKEGQNVTLSCEQNLNHDAMYWYRQDPGQGLRLIYYSQIVNDFQKGDIAEGYSVSREKKESFPLTVTSAQKNPTAFYLCASSIGDRLAAFFGQGTRLTVV.

The chain has TRBV25-1 and TRBJ1-5, with TRBD1 identical over 8 bases. The CDR3 is 15 residues long. Trimming at V came to 5 bases and at J to 7 bases, leaving 10 bases not matched to a gene. Germline V gene data show CDR1 as MGHDK and CDR2 as SYGVNS. CDR3 in amino acids: CASSPSDRGRQPQHF. CDR3 DNA sequence: TGTGCCAGCAGTCCTAGTGACAGGGGTAGGCAGCCCCAGCATTTT.

The V call is TRBV5-1, the J call TRBJ1-1; D may be TRBD1 (5 bases). The germline V gene has CDR1 SGHRS and CDR2 YFSETQ. The CDR3 loop spans 16 amino acids. Trimming took 0 bases from V and 0 from J, leaving 12 bases between them. For the CDR3, the DNA is TGCGCCAGCAGCTTGGCCAGACAGTACATGAACACTGAAGCTTTCTTT. It translates to CASSLARQYMNTEAFF.

The genes are TRBV5-6 and TRBJ1-1; tentative D call: TRBD1 (6 bases). The CDR3 extends over 14 amino acids. Germline V gene lookup returns CDR1 SGHDT and CDR2 YYEEEE. With 5 bases removed from V and 1 base from J, the gap between germline ends came to 12 bases. The CDR3 bases are TGTGCCAGCAGTCTTGGACAGAGGAACACTGAAGCTTTCTTT. It specifies CASSLGQRNTEAFF.

The V and J genes are TRBV5-1 and TRBJ1-1, with TRBD1 matching over 9 bases. CDR1 is SGHRS and CDR2 is YFSETQ in the germline V gene. The CDR3 loop spans 16 amino acids. The junction had 8 bases not matched to a gene; V was cut back by 0 bases and J by 5 bases. The CDR3 sequence: CASSLGPQGARTEAFF. CDR3 DNA sequence: TGCGCCAGCAGCTTGGGACCACAGGGGGCGCGTACTGAAGCTTTCTTT.

The genes are TRBV5-5 and TRBJ1-6; D call uncertain. Germline CDR1 reads SGHKS; CDR2 reads YYEKEE (reference sequence). The CDR3 has 15 amino acids. Trimming took off 0 bases at V and 8 bases at J, with 12 bases between the two ends. The CDR3: CASSLDGDSYSPLHF. Here the CDR3 DNA reads TGTGCCAGCAGCTTGGACGGAGATTCGTATTCACCCCTCCACTTT.

This clone was seen more than once but under ten times. The rearrangement uses TRBV27 and TRBJ1-6, with TRBD1 matching 7 bases. The CDR3 runs 16 residues. CDR1 MNHEY and CDR2 SMNVEV come from the germline V gene (reference sequence). Trimming at V came to 5 bases and at J to 6 bases, leaving 10 bases not matched to a gene. The CDR3 loop is CASSLLLTGRNSPLHF. CDR3 nucleotide sequence: TGTGCCAGCAGTCTGTTATTGACAGGGCGTAATTCACCCCTCCACTTT.

This chain joins TRBV6-2 or TRBV6-3 and TRBJ2-7; tentative D call: TRBD1 (7 bases). The CDR3 contains 15 residues. Germline assignment: CDR1 MNHEY and CDR2 SVGEGT. Deletions cut 2 bases from V and 3 bases from J, with 14 bases between. CDR3 loop: CASSYRAGQSYEQYF. The CDR3 DNA sequence: TGTGCCAGCAGTTACCGCGCGGGACAGAGCTACGAGCAGTACTTC.

The chain recombines TRBV24-1 with TRBJ2-7, with 7 nucleotides matching TRBD1. CDR1 is KGHDR and CDR2 is SFDVKD in the germline V gene. V shed 2 bases and J 3 bases; nucleotides not matched to a gene: 6. This CDR3 has 15 amino acids. For the CDR3, the DNA is TGTGCCACCAGTGATTGGGACAGAGGGTACTACGAGCAGTACTTC. Translation: CATSDWDRGYYEQYF.

This chain connects TRBV6-6 to TRBJ1-2, with D possibly TRBD1 on 5 matching bases. The V gene lost 0 bases and the J gene lost 8 bases, with 19 bases spanning the gap. The CDR3 runs to 16 residues. CDR1 is MNHNY and CDR2 is SVGAGI in the germline V gene (reference sequence). CDR3 DNA: TGTGCCAGCAGTTACTCGTTAAGGAGCGGGACGGCAGGCTACACCTTC. Its protein is CASSYSLRSGTAGYTF.

The rearrangement uses TRBV28 and TRBJ2-3; a weak D match, TRBD2 (7 bases). The V end lost 0 bases, the J end lost 2 bases, and 30 bases lay between the germline ends. Germline values: CDR1 MDHEN, CDR2 SYDVKM. CDR3 length: 22 residues. The DNA of the CDR3 is TGTGCCAGCAGTTTATGGGGCCTGGGAGGGGGAGGGCCCAAGATGGACACAGATACGCAGTATTTT. Its protein is CASSLWGLGGGGPKMDTDTQYF.